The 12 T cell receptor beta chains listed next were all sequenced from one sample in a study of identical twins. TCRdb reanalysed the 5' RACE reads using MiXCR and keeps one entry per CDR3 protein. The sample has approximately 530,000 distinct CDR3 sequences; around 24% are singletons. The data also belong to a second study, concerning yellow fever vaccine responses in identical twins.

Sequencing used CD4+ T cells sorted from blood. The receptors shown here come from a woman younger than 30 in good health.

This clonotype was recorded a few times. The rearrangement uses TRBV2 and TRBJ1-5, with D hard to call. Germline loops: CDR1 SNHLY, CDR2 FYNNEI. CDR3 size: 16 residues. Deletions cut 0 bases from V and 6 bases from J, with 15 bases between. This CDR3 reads CASSEASVSMAQPQHF. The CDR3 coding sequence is TGTGCCAGCAGTGAAGCGTCAGTCAGTATGGCTCAGCCCCAGCATTTT. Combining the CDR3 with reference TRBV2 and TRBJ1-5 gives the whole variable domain EPEVTQTPSHQVTQMGQEVILRCVPISNHLYFYWYRQILGQKVEFLVSFYNNEISEKSEIFDDQFSVERPDGSNFTLKIRSTKLEDSAMYFCASSEASVSMAQPQHFGDGTRLSIL.

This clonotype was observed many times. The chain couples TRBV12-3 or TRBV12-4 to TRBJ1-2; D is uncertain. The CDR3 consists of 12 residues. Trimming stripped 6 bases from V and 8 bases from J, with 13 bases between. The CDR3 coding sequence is TGTGCCAGCAGAGGGAATTACCAAGGCTACACCTTC. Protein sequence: CASRGNYQGYTF.

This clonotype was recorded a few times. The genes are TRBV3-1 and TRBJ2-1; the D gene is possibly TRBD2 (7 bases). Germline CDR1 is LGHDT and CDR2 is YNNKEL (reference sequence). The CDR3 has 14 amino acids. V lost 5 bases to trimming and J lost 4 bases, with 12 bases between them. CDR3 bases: TGTGCCAGCAGCAAGGGGGGGGATTACAATGAGCAGTTCTTC. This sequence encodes CASSKGGDYNEQFF.

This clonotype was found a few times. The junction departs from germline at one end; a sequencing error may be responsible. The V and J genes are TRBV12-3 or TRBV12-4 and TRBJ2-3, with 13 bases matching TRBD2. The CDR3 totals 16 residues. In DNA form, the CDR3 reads TGTGCCAGCAGTTTAACCGGGACTAGCGGGGTGGGTGACCTTTTTTTT. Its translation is CASSLTGTSGVGDLFF.

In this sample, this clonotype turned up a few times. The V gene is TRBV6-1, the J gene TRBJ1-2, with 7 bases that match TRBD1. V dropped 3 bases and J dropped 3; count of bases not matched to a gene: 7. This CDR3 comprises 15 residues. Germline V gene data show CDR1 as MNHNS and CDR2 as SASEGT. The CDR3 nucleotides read TGTGCCAGCAGTGATTGGGAGACAGGGTACTATGGCTACACCTTC. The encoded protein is CASSDWETGYYGYTF.

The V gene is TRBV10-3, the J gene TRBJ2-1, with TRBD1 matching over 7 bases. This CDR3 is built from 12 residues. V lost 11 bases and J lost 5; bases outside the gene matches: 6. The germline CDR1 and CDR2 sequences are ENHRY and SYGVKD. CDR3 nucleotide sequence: TGTGCCGTCCGGGACAGCAACAATGAGCAGTTCTTC. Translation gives CAVRDSNNEQFF.

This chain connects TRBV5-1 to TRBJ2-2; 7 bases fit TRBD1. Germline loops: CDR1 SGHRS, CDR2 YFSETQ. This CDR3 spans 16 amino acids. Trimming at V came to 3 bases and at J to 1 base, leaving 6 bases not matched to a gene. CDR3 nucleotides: TGCGCCAGCAGCTCCCTAAGACAGGGGAACACCGGGGAGCTGTTTTTT. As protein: CASSSLRQGNTGELFF.

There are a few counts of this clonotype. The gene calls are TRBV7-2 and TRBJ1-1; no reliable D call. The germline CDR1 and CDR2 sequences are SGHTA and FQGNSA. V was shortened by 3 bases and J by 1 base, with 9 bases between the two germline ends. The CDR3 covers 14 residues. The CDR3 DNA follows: TGTGCCAGCAGCTTCCGGACGGCGAACACTGAAGCTTTCTTT. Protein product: CASSFRTANTEAFF.

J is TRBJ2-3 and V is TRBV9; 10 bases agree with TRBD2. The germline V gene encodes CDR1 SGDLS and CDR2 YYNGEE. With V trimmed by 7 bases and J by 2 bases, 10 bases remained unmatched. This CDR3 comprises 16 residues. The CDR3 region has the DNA TGTGCCAGCGCCAGGGCTAGCGGGAGAGACACAGATACGCAGTATTTT. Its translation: CASARASGRDTDTQYF. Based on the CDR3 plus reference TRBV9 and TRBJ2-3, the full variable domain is DSGVTQTPKHLITATGQRVTLRCSPRSGDLSVYWYQQSLDQGLQFLIQYYNGEERAKGNILERFSAQQFPDLHSELNLSSLELGDSALYFCASARASGRDTDTQYFGPGTRLTVL.

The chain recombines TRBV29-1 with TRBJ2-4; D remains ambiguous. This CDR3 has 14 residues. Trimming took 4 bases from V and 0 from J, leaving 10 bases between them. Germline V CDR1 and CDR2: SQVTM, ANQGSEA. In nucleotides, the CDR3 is TGCAGCGTTGTGGTCGGGTTAGCCAAAAACATTCAGTACTTC. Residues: CSVVVGLAKNIQYF.

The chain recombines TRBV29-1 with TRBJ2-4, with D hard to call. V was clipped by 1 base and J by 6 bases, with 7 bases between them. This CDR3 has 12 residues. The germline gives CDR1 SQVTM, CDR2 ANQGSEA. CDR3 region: CSVEGQRNIQYF. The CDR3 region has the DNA TGCAGCGTTGAAGGGCAGCGAAACATTCAGTACTTC.

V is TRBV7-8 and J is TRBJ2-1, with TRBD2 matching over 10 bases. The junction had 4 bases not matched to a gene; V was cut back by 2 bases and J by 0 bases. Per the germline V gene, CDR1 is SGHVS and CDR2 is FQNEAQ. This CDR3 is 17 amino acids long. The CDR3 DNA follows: TGTGCCAGCAGCTTAAGTGGACTAGCGGACTCCTACAATGAGCAGTTCTTC. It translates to CASSLSGLADSYNEQFF.